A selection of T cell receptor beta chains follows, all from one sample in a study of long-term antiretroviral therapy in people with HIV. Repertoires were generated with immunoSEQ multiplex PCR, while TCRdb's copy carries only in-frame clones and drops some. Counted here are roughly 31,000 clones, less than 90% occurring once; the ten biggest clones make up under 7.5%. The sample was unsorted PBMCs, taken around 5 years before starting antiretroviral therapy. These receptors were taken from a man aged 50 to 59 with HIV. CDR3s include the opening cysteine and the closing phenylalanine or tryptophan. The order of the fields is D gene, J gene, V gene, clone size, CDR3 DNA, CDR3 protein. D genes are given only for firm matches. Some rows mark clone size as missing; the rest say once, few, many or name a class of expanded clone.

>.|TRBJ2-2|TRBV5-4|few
TGTGCCAGCAGCTTGATGAGCGGAGAGACCGGGGAGCTGTTTTTT
CASSLMSGETGELFF
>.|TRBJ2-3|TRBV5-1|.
TGCGCCAGCAGCTTGCCGGAAGATACGCAGTATTTT
CASSLPEDTQYF
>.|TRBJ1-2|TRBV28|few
TGTGCCAGCAGCCCCCATTATGGCTACACCTTC
CASSPHYGYTF
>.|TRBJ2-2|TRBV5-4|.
TGTGCCAGCAGCCCGGCGGGGAGACCAGCGAACACCGGGGAGCTGTTTTTT
CASSPAGRPANTGELFF
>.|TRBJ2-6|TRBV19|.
TGTGCCAGTAGTATGCGAGTGAATGGGGCCAACGTCCTGACTTTC
CASSMRVNGANVLTF
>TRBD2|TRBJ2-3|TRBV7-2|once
TGTGCCAGCAGCACTAGCGGGGGGAGACAACCCAGCACAGATACGCAGTATTTT
CASSTSGGRQPSTDTQYF
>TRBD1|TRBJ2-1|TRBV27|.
TGTGCCAGCAGATCAATGACAGGGGGCCTAAATGAGCAGTTCTTC
CASRSMTGGLNEQFF
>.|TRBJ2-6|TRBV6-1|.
TGTGCCAGCAGTGCTTCATGGAGCTCTGGGGCCAACGTCCTGACTTTC
CASSASWSSGANVLTF
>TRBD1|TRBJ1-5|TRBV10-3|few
TGTGCCATCAGTGAGCAGCAGGGGGTAAGTCAGCCCCAGCATTTT
CAISEQQGVSQPQHF
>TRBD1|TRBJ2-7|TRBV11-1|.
TGTGCCAGCAGCCCCGACCGGGACAGGGGCTACGAGCAGTACTTC
CASSPDRDRGYEQYF
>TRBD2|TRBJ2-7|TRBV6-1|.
TGTGCCAGCACCTGGACTAGCGGGAGACTTGGTTACTTC
CASTWTSGRLGYF
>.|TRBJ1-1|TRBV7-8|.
TGTGCCAGCAGCTTAGGGACAGCGAACACTGAAGCTTTCTTT
CASSLGTANTEAFF
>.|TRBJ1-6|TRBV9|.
TGTGCCAGCAGCGTAGGTCCAGGGCAAAGCTCCTATAATTCACCCCTCCACTTT
CASSVGPGQSSYNSPLHF
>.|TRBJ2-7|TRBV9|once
TGTGCCAGCAGCGTAGTCCAGACCTACGAGCAGTACTTC
CASSVVQTYEQYF
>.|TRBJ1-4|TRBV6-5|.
TGTGCCAGCAGCCCCACACGGGCCCTTAATGAAAAACTGTTTTTT
CASSPTRALNEKLFF
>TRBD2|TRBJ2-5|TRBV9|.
TGTGCCAGCAGCCGGACTAGCGGGAGCGGGCAAGAGACCCAGTACTTC
CASSRTSGSGQETQYF
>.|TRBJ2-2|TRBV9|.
TGTGCCAGCAGCGTGAGGACGGGCACCGGGGAGCTGTTTTTT
CASSVRTGTGELFF
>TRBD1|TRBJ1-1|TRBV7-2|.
TGTGCCAGCAGCCTCGGACAGGTTTTAATGAACACTGAAGCTTTCTTT
CASSLGQVLMNTEAFF
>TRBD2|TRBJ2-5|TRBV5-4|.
TGTGCCAGCAGCTTCGGACTAGCGGGAGGTCAAGAGACCCAGTACTTC
CASSFGLAGGQETQYF
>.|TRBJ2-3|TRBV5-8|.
TGTGCCAGCAGCTTGGCTTCTAGCACAGATACGCAGTATTTT
CASSLASSTDTQYF
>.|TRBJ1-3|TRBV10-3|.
TGTGCCATTTCTAGGGGCATCTCTGGAAACACCATATATTTT
CAISRGISGNTIYF
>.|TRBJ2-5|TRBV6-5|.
TGTGCCAGCAGTTACTCTCGCCAGGTACGACAAGAGACCCAGTACTTC
CASSYSRQVRQETQYF
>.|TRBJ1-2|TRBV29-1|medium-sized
TGCAGCGTTGAATTGGTTGATGGCACCCTGGGGACTGGCTACACCTTC
CSVELVDGTLGTGYTF
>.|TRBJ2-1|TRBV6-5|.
TGTGCCAGCAGTTTTTCCTCCAACCACAATGAGCAGTTCTTC
CASSFSSNHNEQFF
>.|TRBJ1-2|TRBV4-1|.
TGCGCCAGCAGCCAAGTCATCGGCGGTCGGACCTTC
CASSQVIGGRTF
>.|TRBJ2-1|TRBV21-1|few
TGTGCCAGCATAATCGGACACAATGAGCAGTTCTTC
CASIIGHNEQFF
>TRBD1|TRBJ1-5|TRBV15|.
TGTGCCACTCGAGGGGGGACAGGGGTTGATCAGCCCCAGCATTTT
CATRGGTGVDQPQHF